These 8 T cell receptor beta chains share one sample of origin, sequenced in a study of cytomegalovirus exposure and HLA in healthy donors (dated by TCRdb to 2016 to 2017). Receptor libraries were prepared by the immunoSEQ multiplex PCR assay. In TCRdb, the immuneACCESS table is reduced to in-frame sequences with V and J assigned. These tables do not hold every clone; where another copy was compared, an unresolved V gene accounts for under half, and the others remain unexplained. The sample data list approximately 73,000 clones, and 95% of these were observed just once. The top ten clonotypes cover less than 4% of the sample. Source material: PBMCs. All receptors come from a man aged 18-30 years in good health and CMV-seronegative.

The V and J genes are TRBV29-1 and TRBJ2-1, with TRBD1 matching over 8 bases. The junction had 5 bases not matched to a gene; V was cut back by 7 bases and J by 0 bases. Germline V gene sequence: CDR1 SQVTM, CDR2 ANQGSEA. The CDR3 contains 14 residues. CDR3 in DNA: TGCAGCGGACTGGACAGGGCCTCCTACAATGAGCAGTTCTTC. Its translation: CSGLDRASYNEQFF.

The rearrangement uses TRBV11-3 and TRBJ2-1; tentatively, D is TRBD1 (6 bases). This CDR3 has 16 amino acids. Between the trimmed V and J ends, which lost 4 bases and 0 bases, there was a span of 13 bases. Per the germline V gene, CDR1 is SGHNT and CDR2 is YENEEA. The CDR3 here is CASSWGLRSSYNEQFF. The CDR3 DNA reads TGTGCCAGCAGCTGGGGGCTCAGGAGCTCCTACAATGAGCAGTTCTTC.

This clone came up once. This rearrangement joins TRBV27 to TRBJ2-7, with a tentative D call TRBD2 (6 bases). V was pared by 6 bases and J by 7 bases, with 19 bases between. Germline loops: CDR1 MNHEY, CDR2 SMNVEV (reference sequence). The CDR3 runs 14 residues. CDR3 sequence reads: CASSRDSNVKEQYF. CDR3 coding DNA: TGTGCCAGCAGCCGGGACTCCAATGTGAAAGAGCAGTACTTC.

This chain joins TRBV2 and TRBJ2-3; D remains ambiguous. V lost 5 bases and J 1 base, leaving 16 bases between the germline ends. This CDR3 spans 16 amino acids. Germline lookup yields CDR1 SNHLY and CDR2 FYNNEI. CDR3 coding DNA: TGTGCCAGCAGTCCCCTTAAGACACCGGGCACAGATACGCAGTATTTT. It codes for CASSPLKTPGTDTQYF.

CDR3 sequence reads: CASSLDLLTYEQYF. CDR3 sequence (DNA): TGCGCCAGCAGCTTGGATCTACTAACCTACGAGCAGTACTTC. The chain couples TRBV5-1 to TRBJ2-7; D not resolved. Trimming cost V 0 bases and J 2 bases, with 9 bases left between them. CDR1 SGHRS and CDR2 YFSETQ come from the germline V gene. The CDR3 totals 14 residues.

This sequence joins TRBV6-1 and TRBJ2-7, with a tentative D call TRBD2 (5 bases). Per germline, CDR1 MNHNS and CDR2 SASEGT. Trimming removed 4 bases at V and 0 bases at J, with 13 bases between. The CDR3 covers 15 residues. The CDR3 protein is CASSAGSVTSYEQYF. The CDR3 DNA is TGTGCCAGCAGTGCGGGGTCAGTAACCTCCTACGAGCAGTACTTC.

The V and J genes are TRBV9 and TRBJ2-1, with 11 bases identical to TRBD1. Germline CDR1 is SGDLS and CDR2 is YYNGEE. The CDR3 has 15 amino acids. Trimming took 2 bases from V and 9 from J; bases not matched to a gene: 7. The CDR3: CASSVSTGTGGEQFF. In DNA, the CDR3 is TGTGCCAGCAGCGTCTCTACGGGGACAGGGGGTGAGCAGTTCTTC. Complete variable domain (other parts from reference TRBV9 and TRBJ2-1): DSGVTQTPKHLITATGQRVTLRCSPRSGDLSVYWYQQSLDQGLQFLIQYYNGEERAKGNILERFSAQQFPDLHSELNLSSLELGDSALYFCASSVSTGTGGEQFFGPGTRLTVL.

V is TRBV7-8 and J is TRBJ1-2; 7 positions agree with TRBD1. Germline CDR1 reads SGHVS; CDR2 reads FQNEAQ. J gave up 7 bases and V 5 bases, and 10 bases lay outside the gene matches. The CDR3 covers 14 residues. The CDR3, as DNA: TGTGCCAGCAGCACGAGCCGCGACAGGGTTGGCTACACCTTC. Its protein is CASSTSRDRVGYTF.